A selection of T cell receptor beta chains follows, all from one sample in a study of neurological immune-mediated disorders. MiXCR, run by TCRdb on the 5' RACE reads, gives a single entry per CDR3 protein. The sample gives some 87,000 distinct CDR3 sequences, more than 5% of which show up once; over 7% is in the top ten. Specimen: PBMCs. All receptors come from a woman aged 55-70 years with multiple sclerosis. CDR3s include the opening cysteine and the closing phenylalanine or tryptophan. Each record gives: J gene, clone size, V gene, D gene, CDR3 protein, CDR3 DNA. A D gene is named only where the DNA matches it firmly. Clone size appears in some rows only: once, few, many, or a class for an expanded clone.

j_call: TRBJ1-2
clone_size: many
v_call: TRBV3-1
d_call: TRBD1
cdr3_aa: CASSSRDRNSYGYTF
cdr3_nt: TGTGCCAGCAGCTCCCGGGACAGGAACTCTTATGGCTACACCTTC

j_call: TRBJ2-2
clone_size: many
v_call: TRBV12-3/TRBV12-4
d_call: NA
cdr3_aa: CASSLRGVTGELFF
cdr3_nt: TGTGCCAGCAGTTTAAGGGGTGTCACCGGGGAGCTGTTTTTT

j_call: TRBJ2-3
clone_size: many
v_call: TRBV15
d_call: TRBD1
cdr3_aa: CATSRGGQGATDTQYF
cdr3_nt: TGTGCCACCAGCAGAGGAGGACAGGGCGCCACAGATACGCAGTATTTT

j_call: TRBJ1-5
clone_size: many
v_call: TRBV4-2
d_call: NA
cdr3_aa: CASSGGGGLDSNQPQHF
cdr3_nt: TGTGCCAGCAGCGGAGGGGGAGGGCTCGATAGCAATCAGCCCCAGCATTTT

j_call: TRBJ1-5
clone_size: many
v_call: TRBV27
d_call: TRBD1
cdr3_aa: CASSSPGQGPNQPQHF
cdr3_nt: TGTGCCAGCAGTTCCCCCGGACAGGGGCCTAATCAGCCCCAGCATTTT

j_call: TRBJ1-2
clone_size: many
v_call: TRBV10-3
d_call: NA
cdr3_aa: CAISEFPGPNYGYTF
cdr3_nt: TGTGCCATCAGTGAGTTCCCAGGGCCTAACTATGGCTACACCTTC

j_call: TRBJ2-2
clone_size: many
v_call: TRBV20-1
d_call: NA
cdr3_aa: CSASGLVGGELFF
cdr3_nt: TGCAGTGCATCCGGTTTAGTGGGCGGGGAGCTGTTTTTT

j_call: TRBJ2-7
clone_size: few
v_call: TRBV5-5
d_call: NA
cdr3_aa: CASSILYEQYF
cdr3_nt: TGTGCCAGCAGCATACTCTACGAGCAGTACTTC

j_call: TRBJ1-5
clone_size: many
v_call: TRBV7-2
d_call: TRBD1
cdr3_aa: CASSRDRGHQPQHF
cdr3_nt: TGTGCCAGCAGCAGGGACAGGGGGCATCAGCCCCAGCATTTT

j_call: TRBJ2-2
clone_size: many
v_call: TRBV5-1
d_call: NA
cdr3_aa: CASSSAGTGELFF
cdr3_nt: TGCGCCAGCAGCTCTGCGGGCACCGGGGAGCTGTTTTTT

j_call: TRBJ2-5
clone_size: many
v_call: TRBV11-2
d_call: NA
cdr3_aa: CASSLGAQVQETQYF
cdr3_nt: TGTGCCAGCAGCTTAGGTGCACAGGTCCAAGAGACCCAGTACTTC

j_call: TRBJ1-6
clone_size: many
v_call: TRBV7-2
d_call: TRBD1
cdr3_aa: CASSKGQGGSPLHF
cdr3_nt: TGTGCCAGCAGCAAAGGACAGGGAGGTTCACCCCTCCACTTT

j_call: TRBJ1-5
clone_size: NA
v_call: TRBV2
d_call: NA
cdr3_aa: CASSQNHNQPQHF
cdr3_nt: TGTGCCAGCAGCCAAAACCACAATCAGCCCCAGCATTTT

j_call: TRBJ2-3
clone_size: many
v_call: TRBV9
d_call: TRBD1
cdr3_aa: CASSGVGTGTDTQYF
cdr3_nt: TGTGCCAGCAGCGGAGTAGGGACAGGGACAGATACGCAGTATTTT

j_call: TRBJ2-1
clone_size: many
v_call: TRBV5-1
d_call: TRBD2
cdr3_aa: CASSLVSGGARNEQFF
cdr3_nt: TGCGCCAGCAGCTTGGTTAGCGGGGGGGCCAGGAATGAGCAGTTCTTC